This T cell receptor beta chain is drawn from a study of blood T cell repertoires in COVID-19. Background on the study: Acute-phase and convalescent COVID-19 samples originated in the United States, Italy and Spain. Sources were T cells, B-cell-depleted T cells, or PBMCs; the material itself was cDNA or gDNA.

Germline CDR1 and CDR2: SGHTA and FQGNSA. The CDR3 covers 16 residues. V lost 5 bases to trimming and J lost 7 bases; unmatched junction nucleotides: 9. As processed by the authors: It was from reference gene primer amplification that nucleated cell counts were estimated. Libraries were prepared by immunoSEQ multiplex PCR; TCRdb keeps only in-frame clonotypes and omits some of them. V and J calls and clone size are copied from that table; D and trimming were computed from the DNA. The sample gives about 260,000 clones, about 88% of which show up once; roughly 4% is in the top ten. This clone showed up just once.

This sequence joins TRBV7-2 and TRBJ2-7, with 15 bases lining up with TRBD2. The receptor was isolated from a man between 60 and 75 years old who had recovered from COVID-19. Material: peripheral blood. CDR3 region: CASSPRTSGGAREQYF. In DNA, the CDR3 is TGTGCCAGCAGCCCCCGGACTAGCGGGGGGGCCAGGGAGCAGTACTTC. Together with reference TRBV7-2 and TRBJ2-7, the CDR3 gives the full variable domain: GAGVSQSPSNKVTEKGKDVELRCDPISGHTALYWYRQSLGQGLEFLIYFQGNSAPDKSGLPSDRFSAERTGGSVSTLTIQRTQQEDSAVYLCASSPRTSGGAREQYFGPGTRLTVT.